This T cell receptor (beta chain) emerged from a study of blood T cell repertoires in COVID-19. Method: immunoSEQ multiplex PCR; TCRdb's copy keeps in-frame clones and lacks some. The sample lists some 300,000 clones; roughly 90% were seen once. V gave up 5 bases and J gave up 4 bases, with 18 bases separating them. Germline values: CDR1 LNHDA, CDR2 SQIVND (reference sequence). CDR3 length: 16 amino acids. The chain carries TRBV19 and TRBJ1-5; possibly TRBD1 for D (6 bases). The clonotype comes from a woman aged 25 to 39 with COVID-19, enrolled during active disease. The sequencing sample was made of peripheral blood. The CDR3 coding sequence is TGTGCCAGTAGTTTCCCTCGTGGACAGCGGAATCAGCCCCAGCATTTT. The encoded protein is CASSFPRGQRNQPQHF.